The 9 T cell receptor beta chains presented below share a single source sample, sequenced in a study of PD-L1 blockade in urothelial cancer. Generated by immunoSEQ multiplex PCR, the TCRdb table keeps only in-frame clones and is missing some. The data show over 15,000 clones, 89% seen once. Time point described: pretreatment peripheral blood. This specimen was PBMCs, taken around atezolizumab (anti-PD-L1) treatment. Source of these receptors: a man aged 65-85 years with urothelial cancer.

J is TRBJ1-1 and V is TRBV5-4; 8 positions match TRBD1. With V trimmed by 0 bases and J by 6 bases, 7 bases remained unmatched. This CDR3 spans 15 amino acids. Germline CDR1 and CDR2: SGHNT and YYREEE (reference sequence). The DNA for the CDR3 is TGTGCCAGCAGCTTGGGTCAGGGGGCTTTCGCTGAAGCTTTCTTT. Its protein product is CASSLGQGAFAEAFF.

The gene calls are TRBV5-1 and TRBJ1-1, with D possibly being TRBD1 (5 bases). This CDR3 comprises 14 residues. The germline CDR1 and CDR2 sequences are SGHRS and YFSETQ. V gave up 0 bases and J gave up 5 bases, with 11 bases separating them. CDR3 protein: CASSLGFQGTEAFF. The CDR3 DNA reads as TGCGCCAGCAGCTTGGGGTTCCAGGGTACTGAAGCTTTCTTT.

This rearrangement joins TRBV4-1 to TRBJ2-7; 7 bases are shared with TRBD1. Unmatched junction bases numbered 5, after V lost 0 bases and J lost 0 bases. Germline-derived CDR1 and CDR2 are MGHRA and YSYEKL. This CDR3 spans 16 amino acids. In nucleotides, the CDR3 is TGCGCCAGCAGCCAAGAAGGGACAGTAACCTCCTACGAGCAGTACTTC. It is translated as CASSQEGTVTSYEQYF.

The chain uses TRBV28 and TRBJ1-1; the D gene is possibly TRBD1 (5 bases). The CDR3 runs 13 residues. V gave up 8 bases and J gave up 2 bases, with 12 bases separating them. Germline V gene lookup returns CDR1 MDHEN and CDR2 SYDVKM. CDR3 in DNA: TGTGCCAGCTTCTTGCAGGGTAACACTGAAGCTTTCTTT. This gives the protein CASFLQGNTEAFF.

The genes are TRBV29-1 and TRBJ1-1, with D tentatively TRBD1 (5 bases). The CDR3 contains 12 residues. Germline assignment: CDR1 SQVTM and CDR2 ANQGSEA. V lost 4 bases and J lost 1, with 7 bases in between. The CDR3 DNA reads TGCAGCGTTGGCCAGGGGAACACTGAAGCTTTCTTT. It translates to CSVGQGNTEAFF. Looking up the rest from reference TRBV29-1 and TRBJ1-1 gives the full variable domain: SAVISQKPSRDICQRGTSLTIQCQVDSQVTMMFWYRQQPGQSLTLIATANQGSEATYESGFVIDKFPISRPNLTFSTLTVSNMSPEDSSIYLCSVGQGNTEAFFGQGTRLTVV.

The chain couples TRBV6-6 to TRBJ1-1; a possible D gene is TRBD1 (6 bases). Germline-derived CDR1 and CDR2 are MNHNY and SVGAGI (reference sequence). The CDR3 is 14 residues long. V lost 4 bases, J lost 3 bases, and 12 bases lay in between. CDR3 loop: CASSLQGPYTEAFF. Here the CDR3 DNA reads TGTGCCAGCAGTTTACAGGGTCCGTACACTGAAGCTTTCTTT.

V and J are TRBV27 and TRBJ2-7; a possible D gene is TRBD2 (5 bases). The germline V gene encodes CDR1 MNHEY and CDR2 SMNVEV (reference sequence). Trimming shortened V by 6 bases and J by 2 bases, and 14 bases separated the two germline ends. The CDR3 runs 14 residues. This CDR3 is CASRPGNPPYEQYF. In nucleotides, the CDR3 is TGTGCCAGCAGACCCGGGAACCCTCCCTACGAGCAGTACTTC.

This chain uses TRBV25-1 with TRBJ2-5; tentative D call: TRBD2 (6 bases). With 0 bases removed from V and 4 bases from J, the gap between germline ends came to 15 bases. The CDR3 loop spans 16 amino acids. Germline V gene sequence: CDR1 MGHDK, CDR2 SYGVNS. The CDR3 here is CASSEYMGGSAETQYF. For the CDR3, the DNA is TGTGCCAGCAGTGAATATATGGGGGGATCGGCAGAGACCCAGTACTTC.

The CDR3 sequence: CASSLVAGVDEQYF. Written as DNA, the CDR3 is TGCGCCAGCAGCTTGGTCGCAGGGGTGGACGAGCAGTACTTC. This sequence joins TRBV5-1 and TRBJ2-7; tentative D call: TRBD1 (6 bases). Between the trimmed V and J ends, which lost 0 bases and 5 bases, there was a span of 12 bases. Germline CDR1 SGHRS, CDR2 YFSETQ. CDR3 length: 14 amino acids.